A single sample gave rise to the 24 T cell receptor beta chains below, sequenced in a study of tumor and adjacent non-tumor tissue in lung cancer. TCRbeta libraries were built with three rounds of nested PCR, modified from ARM-PCR. TCRdb re-called the multiplex PCR reads with MiXCR, one entry per CDR3 protein. The sample has more than 85,000 distinct CDR3 sequences, around 57% seen once. The template was RNA from unsorted bulk tissue. This non-tumor lung sample came from over 3 cm beyond the tumor edge. The specimen was distant non-tumor lung tissue. The receptors derive from a man in his fifties or sixties with non-small cell lung cancer.

Note on this clonotype: The junction shows a germline mismatch at one end, possibly a read error. The chain uses TRBV5-1 and TRBJ2-7, with 7 bases that match TRBD2. Germline V gene data show CDR1 as SGHRS and CDR2 as YFSETQ. The CDR3 is 13 amino acids. The CDR3, as DNA: TGCGCGAGCAGCTTGGATGGGGACTACGAGCAGTGCTTC. This translates into CASSLDGDYEQCF.

The chain carries TRBV6-2 or TRBV6-3 and TRBJ2-1; TRBD2 aligns across 10 bases. Germline CDR1 reads MNHEY; CDR2 reads SVGEGT. Germline trimming cut 4 bases from V and 9 bases from J; bases unmatched to any gene: 6. The CDR3 runs 14 residues. CDR3 loop: CASSSTSGTCEQFF. The CDR3 DNA follows: TGTGCCAGCAGTTCCACTAGCGGGACGTGTGAGCAGTTCTTC.

To note about this clonotype: One junction end does not reproduce the germline sequence, and a read error may be involved. The chain combines TRBV5-4 with TRBJ2-1; TRBD2 agrees at 13 bases. The CDR3 is 15 residues long. Germline CDR1 SGHNT, CDR2 YYREEE (reference sequence). CDR3 nucleotides: TGTGCCGGCAGCCCCGGGACTAGCGGGAAAGGTGAGCAGTTCTTC. Its translation is CAGSPGTSGKGEQFF.

This clonotype was picked up many times. The chain couples TRBV28 to TRBJ2-1; TRBD1 matches 7 bases. This CDR3 is 17 amino acids long. Germline V lookup: CDR1 MDHEN, CDR2 SYDVKM. Trimming at V came to 6 bases and at J to 4 bases, leaving 15 bases not matched to a gene. The chain's CDR3 is CASRDLGQALPYNEQFF. The CDR3 coding sequence is TGTGCCAGCAGAGATCTCGGACAGGCCTTACCTTACAATGAGCAGTTCTTC.

In this sample, this clonotype turned up many times. This chain uses TRBV5-5 with TRBJ2-5; 9 positions agree with TRBD1. This CDR3 spans 14 amino acids. Germline V gives CDR1 SGHKS, CDR2 YYEKEE (reference sequence). V was clipped by 4 bases and J by 1 base; unmatched bases: 2. The CDR3 DNA reads as TGTGCCAGCAGCAGGACAGGGGTCCAAGAGACCCAGTACTTC. Translation: CASSRTGVQETQYF.

As to this clonotype: As the CDR3 is not closed by the conserved phenylalanine or tryptophan, this likely results from a read error. The V gene is TRBV11-3, the J gene TRBJ2-2; D not resolved. The CDR3 consists of 14 residues. Germline V gene sequence: CDR1 SGHNT, CDR2 YENEEA. CDR3 DNA sequence: TGTGCCAGCAGCTTAAAAGGATACACCGGAGAGCTGTTTGTT. Translation: CASSLKGYTGELFV.

Concerning this clonotype itself: One end of the junction fails to match germline, which may point to a read error. CDR3 loop: CASSPVELTGELFF. The CDR3 DNA sequence: TGCGCCAGCAGCCCCGTGGAGCTCACCGGGGAACTGTTTTTT. The chain recombines TRBV11-1 with TRBJ2-2; D possibly corresponds to TRBD2 (5 bases). The CDR3 consists of 14 residues. CDR1 is SGHAT and CDR2 is FQDESV in the germline V gene (reference sequence).

The rearrangement uses TRBV4-3 and TRBJ2-1; TRBD2 is a possible D gene (6 bases). This CDR3 region has 14 residues. Germline V lookup: CDR1 LGHNA, CDR2 YSLEER. Between the trimmed V and J ends, which lost 3 bases and 7 bases, there was a span of 13 bases. In nucleotides, the CDR3 is TGCGCCAGCAGCCACGTGCCCGGGAGAAATGAGCAGTTCTTC. This translates into CASSHVPGRNEQFF.

For this clonotype: One end of the junction is discordant with germline, which a read error may explain. The chain joins TRBV13 to TRBJ2-1, with unresolved D. The CDR3 covers 15 residues. Germline assignment: CDR1 PRHDT and CDR2 FYEKMQ (reference sequence). The CDR3, as DNA: TGTGCCAGCAGCTCCTTAGTGGAAGGAGAGAATGAACAGTTCTTC. Protein: CASSSLVEGENEQFF.

About this clonotype itself: A single base separates this from a much larger clone, so it may be a read error. The rearrangement uses TRBV7-9 and TRBJ2-7, with D maybe TRBD1 (6 bases). The CDR3 consists of 16 residues. Germline values: CDR1 SEHNR, CDR2 FQNEAQ (reference sequence). The CDR3 DNA is TGTGCCAGCAGCTCCCCTCGGCAGGGGAGCTCCTACGAGCGGTACTTC. Encoded protein: CASSSPRQGSSYERYF. Full variable domain (outside the CDR3, taken from reference TRBV7-9 and TRBJ2-7): DTGVSQNPRHKITKRGQNVTFRCDPISEHNRLYWYRQTLGQGPEFLTYFQNEAQLEKSRLLSDRFSAERPKGSFSTLEIQRTEQGDSAMYLCASSSPRQGSSYERYFGPGTRLTVT.

In regard to this clonotype: A read error may be the cause here, since a much bigger clone is one base away. This chain joins TRBV12-3 or TRBV12-4 and TRBJ2-3; tentatively, D is TRBD1 (6 bases). The CDR3 loop spans 13 amino acids. CDR3 nucleotides: TGTGCCATCAGTGGACAGCTCACAGATACGCAGTATTTT. It specifies CAISGQLTDTQYF.

For this clonotype: A junction end diverges from the germline sequence, so it may reflect a read error. The J gene is TRBJ2-3, the V gene TRBV10-1; no firm D call. Germline CDR1 is WNHNN and CDR2 is SYGVQD (reference sequence). The CDR3 sequence is 15 residues long. Written as DNA, the CDR3 is TGCGCCAGCTGTGAGTGGGTAGCTCCGGCAGATACGCGGTATTTT. The encoded protein is CASCEWVAPADTRYF.

On this clonotype itself: This sequence may be a read error, since a much larger clone differs from it by one base. This rearrangement joins TRBV4-1 to TRBJ2-2, with 8 positions matching TRBD2. Germline CDR1 reads MGHRA; CDR2 reads YSYEKL. The CDR3 is made up of 14 amino acids. V lost 7 bases to trimming and J lost 4 bases; unmatched junction nucleotides: 5. In DNA, the CDR3 is TGCGCCAGCAACCGGGGGGGGAGCACCGGGGAGCTGTTTTTT. Translation: CASNRGGSTGELFF.

Concerning this clonotype: One end of the junction varies from germline; a read error may be responsible. The V and J genes are TRBV11-2 and TRBJ2-1; 8 positions agree with TRBD1. The germline V gene has CDR1 SGHAT and CDR2 FQNNGV. This CDR3 is built from 15 residues. The CDR3 loop is CANSLVVTGGNEQFF. CDR3 in DNA: TGTGCCAACAGCTTAGTTGTTACAGGGGGAAATGAGCAGTTCTTC.

Details on this clonotype: A much larger clonotype is one base distant, so this may be a read error. V usage is TRBV10-3 and J usage is TRBJ1-5; D not resolved. This CDR3 is 14 amino acids long. Germline V gives CDR1 ENHRY, CDR2 SYGVKD. The DNA of the CDR3 is TGTGCCATCCGTGAGGAGGGCAGGAATCAGCCCCAGCATTTT. Protein sequence: CAIREEGRNQPQHF.

The rearrangement uses TRBV6-5 and TRBJ2-3; TRBD1 matches at 9 bases. CDR1 and CDR2 (germline): MNHEY, SVGAGI. There are 17 residues in the CDR3. CDR3 region: CANSSFTGQGGADTQYF. The CDR3 DNA sequence: TGTGCTAACAGTTCCTTCACGGGACAGGGAGGAGCAGATACGCAGTATTTT.

The chain couples TRBV6-1 to TRBJ2-3, with D possibly being TRBD2 (5 bases). The CDR3 runs 13 residues. With 8 bases removed from V and 5 bases from J, the gap between germline ends came to 14 bases. The germline V gene encodes CDR1 MNHNS and CDR2 SASEGT. The CDR3 region has the DNA TGTGCCAGCCGTGGAGGAACGGGAGATACGCAGTATTTT. It codes for CASRGGTGDTQYF.

This clonotype turned up a few times. The genes are TRBV20-1 and TRBJ1-1; 8 positions agree with TRBD1. Germline assignment: CDR1 DFQATT and CDR2 SNEGSKA (reference sequence). Unmatched junction bases numbered 11, after V lost 3 bases and J lost 5 bases. The CDR3 totals 15 residues. The CDR3 coding sequence is TGCAGTGCTAGCCCTCAACAGGGGGGAGGTACTGAAGCTTTCTTT. Amino acid sequence: CSASPQQGGGTEAFF.

In regard to this clonotype: The germline gene is not matched at one end of the junction; a read error may be the cause. V usage is TRBV28 and J usage is TRBJ1-2; D unclear. CDR1 and CDR2 (germline): MDHEN, SYDVKM. CDR3 length: 14 amino acids. As DNA, the CDR3 is TGTGCCAGCAGTCCACTCGTACTAAACTATGGCTGCACCTTC. It yields the protein CASSPLVLNYGCTF.

This clonotype appeared once. At one end, the junction sequence differs from germline, possibly due to a read error. The chain recombines TRBV29-1 with TRBJ1-2, with no clear D. Germline CDR1 reads SQVTM; CDR2 reads ANQGSEA. The length of the CDR3 is 12 residues. The chain's CDR3 is CSVDENDYGYTF. CDR3 sequence (DNA): TGCAGCGTGGATGAAAATGACTATGGGTACACCTTC. Supplemented by reference TRBV29-1 and TRBJ1-2, the full variable domain reads SAVISQKPSRDICQRGTSLTIQCQVDSQVTMMFWYRQQPGQSLTLIATANQGSEATYESGFVIDKFPISRPNLTFSTLTVSNMSPEDSSIYLCSVDENDYGYTFGSGTRLTVV.

This rearrangement joins TRBV5-6 to TRBJ2-1; 7 bases map to TRBD1. Germline V gene sequence: CDR1 SGHDT, CDR2 YYEEEE. The length of the CDR3 is 15 residues. The trim removed 3 bases at V and 9 bases at J, leaving 12 bases unmatched. Here the CDR3 DNA reads TGTGCCAGCAGCTCTGCAGGGACAGCACACAGTGAGCAGTTCTTC. It encodes CASSSAGTAHSEQFF.

This clonotype was counted once. A much larger clone differs from this one at a single base, so this may be a read error. The J gene is TRBJ1-3, the V gene TRBV5-6; D gene ambiguous. Trimming removed 3 bases at V and 1 base at J, with 5 bases between. The germline CDR1 and CDR2 sequences are SGHDT and YYEEEE. The CDR3 sequence is 13 residues long. In nucleotides, the CDR3 is TGTGCCAGCAGCTCCCCATCTGGAAACACCATATATTTT. Protein sequence: CASSSPSGNTIYF. Drawing the rest from reference TRBV5-6 and TRBJ1-3, the complete variable domain is DAGVTQSPTHLIKTRGQQVTLRCSPKSGHDTVSWYQQALGQGPQFIFQYYEEEERQRGNFPDRFSGHQFPNYSSELNVNALLLGDSALYLCASSSPSGNTIYFGEGSWLTVV.

This sequence joins TRBV29-1 and TRBJ1-2; D is undetermined. The CDR3 length is 14 residues. CDR1 and CDR2 from the germline V gene are SQVTM and ANQGSEA. CDR3 amino acids: CNVESQATYYGYTF. The DNA of the CDR3 is TGCAATGTTGAATCTCAGGCGACCTACTATGGCTACACCTTC.

In the case of this clonotype: At one end, the junction sequence differs from germline, possibly due to a read error. The chain employs TRBV4-1 and TRBJ2-1; D not certain. The germline V gene has CDR1 MGHRA and CDR2 YSYEKL. CDR3 length equals 14 residues. The CDR3 sequence: CANSRLPASNEQFF. In nucleotides, the CDR3 is TGCGCCAACAGCCGCCTCCCGGCTAGTAATGAGCAGTTCTTC.